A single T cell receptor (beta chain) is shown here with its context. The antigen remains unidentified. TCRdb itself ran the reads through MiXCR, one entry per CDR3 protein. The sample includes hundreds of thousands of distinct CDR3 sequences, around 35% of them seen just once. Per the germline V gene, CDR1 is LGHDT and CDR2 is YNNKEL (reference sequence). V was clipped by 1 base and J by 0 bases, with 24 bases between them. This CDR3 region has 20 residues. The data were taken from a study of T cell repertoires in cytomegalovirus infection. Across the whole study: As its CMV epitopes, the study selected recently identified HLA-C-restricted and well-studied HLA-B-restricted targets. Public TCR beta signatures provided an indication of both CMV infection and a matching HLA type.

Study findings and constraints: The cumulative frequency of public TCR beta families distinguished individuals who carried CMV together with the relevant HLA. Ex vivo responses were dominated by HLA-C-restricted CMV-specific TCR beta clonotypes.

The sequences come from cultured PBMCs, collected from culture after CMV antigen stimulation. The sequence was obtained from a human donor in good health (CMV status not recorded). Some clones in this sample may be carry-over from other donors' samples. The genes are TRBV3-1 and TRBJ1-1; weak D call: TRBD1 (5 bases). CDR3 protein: CASSQVGAIPFTNLNTEAFF. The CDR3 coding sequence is TGTGCCAGCAGCCAAGTCGGGGCGATCCCGTTTACAAATTTGAACACTGAAGCTTTCTTT.